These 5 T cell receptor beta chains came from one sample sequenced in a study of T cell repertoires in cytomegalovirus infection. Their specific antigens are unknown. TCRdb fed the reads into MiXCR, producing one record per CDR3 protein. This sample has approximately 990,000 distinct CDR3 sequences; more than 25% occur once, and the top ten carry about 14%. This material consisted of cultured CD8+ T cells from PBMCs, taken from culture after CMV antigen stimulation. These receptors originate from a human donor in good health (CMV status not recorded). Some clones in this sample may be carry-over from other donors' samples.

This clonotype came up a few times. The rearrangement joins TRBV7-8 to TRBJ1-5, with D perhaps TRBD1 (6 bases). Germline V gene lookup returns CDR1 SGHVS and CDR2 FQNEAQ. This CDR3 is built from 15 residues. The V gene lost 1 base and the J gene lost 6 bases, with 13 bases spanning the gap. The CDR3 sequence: CASSLERGKRQPQHF. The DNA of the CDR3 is TGTGCCAGCAGCTTAGAAAGGGGGAAGCGTCAGCCCCAGCATTTT.

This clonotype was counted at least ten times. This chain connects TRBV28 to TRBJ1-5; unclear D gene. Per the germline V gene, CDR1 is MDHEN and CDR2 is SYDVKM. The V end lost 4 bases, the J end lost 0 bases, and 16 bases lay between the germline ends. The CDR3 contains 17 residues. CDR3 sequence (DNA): TGTGCCAGCAGTTCCCCCTACATGGGATATAGCAATCAGCCCCAGCATTTT. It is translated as CASSSPYMGYSNQPQHF.

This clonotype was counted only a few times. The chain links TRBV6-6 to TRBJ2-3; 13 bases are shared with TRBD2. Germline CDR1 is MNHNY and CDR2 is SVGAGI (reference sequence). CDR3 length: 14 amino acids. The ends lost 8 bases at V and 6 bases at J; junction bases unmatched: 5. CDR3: CASYGLAGEDTQYF. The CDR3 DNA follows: TGTGCCAGCTACGGACTAGCGGGGGAGGATACGCAGTATTTT.

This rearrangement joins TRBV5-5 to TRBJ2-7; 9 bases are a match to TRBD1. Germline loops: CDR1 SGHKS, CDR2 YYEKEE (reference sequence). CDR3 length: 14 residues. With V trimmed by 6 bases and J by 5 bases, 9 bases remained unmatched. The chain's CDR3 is CASTLRDRVHEQYF. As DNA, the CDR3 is TGTGCCAGCACCCTCCGGGACAGGGTCCACGAGCAGTACTTC.

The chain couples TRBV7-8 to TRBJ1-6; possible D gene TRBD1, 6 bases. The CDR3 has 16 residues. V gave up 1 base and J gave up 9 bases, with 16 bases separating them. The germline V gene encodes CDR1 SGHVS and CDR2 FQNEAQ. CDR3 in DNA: TGTGCCAGCAGCTTAGATCTTCGGGGGCCGAGTTCACCCCTCCACTTT. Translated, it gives CASSLDLRGPSSPLHF.